This T cell receptor (beta chain) was profiled in a study of OX40 agonist ivuxolimab in advanced cancers. Across the whole study: Patients were treated with intravenous ivuxolimab, dosed at 0.01 to 10 mg/kg and infused every 2 weeks. Of the participants, about 40% had some prior anti-PD-1, anti-PD-L1 or anti-CTLA-4 therapy, which was allowed. Findings of the study overall: CD4+ T cells averaged fewer expanded clones than CD8+ T cells.

The timepoints at which blood was sampled were baseline, cycle 4 day 1, and cycle 7 day 1. This CDR3 has 13 amino acids. The ends were cut back, 0 bases at V and 6 bases at J, with 9 bases in the middle. The germline V gene has CDR1 SGHNT and CDR2 YYREEE (reference sequence). Clones were read by immunoSEQ multiplex PCR, and TCRdb kept only the in-frame ones, dropping some. The table has 70,000 or so clones, roughly nine tenths seen once. Comments on this clone: Antigen: not known.

The receptor's source is an adult with an advanced solid tumor such as melanoma, head and neck, liver or kidney cancer. Sequencing was performed on CD4+ or CD8+ T cells sorted from blood, taken in a trial of the OX40 agonist ivuxolimab. The chain carries TRBV5-4 and TRBJ1-1; D remains unclear. The CDR3 DNA reads TGTGCCAGCAGCTTGGAAGGGTGGGCTGAAGCTTTCTTT. Its protein is CASSLEGWAEAFF.